This T cell receptor beta chain was recorded in a study of blood T cell repertoires in COVID-19 (dated by TCRdb to the early 2020s). Looking at the study overall: Collaborator samples came from the United States, Italy and Spain and covered acute and convalescent phases of COVID-19. The repertoires were made available in a free public database intended to serve as a resource for research on the immune response to SARS-CoV-2. The prospective study material was composed of cDNA or gDNA derived from T cells, B-cell-depleted T cells, or PBMCs. The sample metadata nearly always contained a de-identified subject ID, COVID-19 status, age in years and sex. Where available, HLA class I and class II types were obtained from metadata supplied by the sample provider rather than from assay-based typing. Samples came from the ongoing ImmuneRACE study (first 160 participants) plus 1,254 subjects from 6 global collaborators. Subjects who had been exposed to COVID-19, were actively infected with it, or had recovered from it provided the deeply sampled blood TCRbeta repertoires that made up the dataset.

TCRbeta CDR3 regions were amplified from genomic DNA by means of the immunoSEQ Assay, a bias-controlled multiplex PCR. In the original analysis: The number of nucleated cells in each sample was estimated by amplification of reference gene primers within the assay. To quantify the absolute abundance of each unique TCRbeta CDR3 rearrangement, sequence reads were collapsed and filtered. Productive Simpson clonality was computed per sample as the square root of Simpson's diversity index over productive rearrangements. As stored in TCRdb, this immuneACCESS dataset retains in-frame rearrangements with V and J assigned. A fraction of the clones does not appear; measured against another copy, unresolved V genes explain less than half of the discrepancy, and the remainder lacks a known reason. V and J calls and clone size are those listed in that table; D and trimming were worked out from the DNA. This sample has over 50,000 clones in its table, and roughly 71% of those were observed once. The ten largest make up about 6.4% of the sample.

What the research found in general, with its limitations: The amount of clinical and demographic metadata varied by source and participant and was provided uncurated.

V and J are truncated by 0 bases and 1 base respectively, leaving an intervening sequence of 6 bases. The CDR3 measures 13 amino acids from cysteine to phenylalanine. The DNA shown is the 39-base CDR3, in frame from base 1. CDR1 and CDR2 were assigned from the germline V gene (reference sequence) as GTSNPN and SVGIG. Whole blood was collected in K2EDTA tubes by collaborating institutions according to the institutions' own protocols. Collaborator samples were shipped for TCRbeta analysis as frozen whole blood, isolated PBMCs, or DNA extracted from either sample type. As regards this clone: Its antigen is currently not known. No base qualities exist here, and no much larger clone lies one base off it.

The TCR comes from a woman aged 45-65 years with active or convalescent COVID-19. This sequence uses TRBV30 and TRBJ1-1, with the D gene not confidently named. Material: peripheral blood. The CDR3 region has the sequence CAWSVLRNTEAFF. The nucleotide sequence reads TGTGCCTGGAGTGTACTCCGGAACACTGAAGCTTTCTTT.